This T cell receptor (beta chain) was obtained from a study of T-cell memory formation after mild COVID-19. Study summary: Largely donor-specific sequence clusters came from two donors.

TCRdb reanalysed the 5' RACE reads using MiXCR and keeps one entry per CDR3 protein. Of roughly 240,000 distinct CDR3 sequences detected, 15% to 17% appear once; the ten largest clones hold 2% to 2.5%. The germline V gene has CDR1 DFQATT and CDR2 SNEGSKA (reference sequence). V gave up 5 bases and J gave up 2 bases, with 9 bases separating them. This CDR3 comprises 12 residues. The rearrangement uses TRBV20-1 and TRBJ1-2; weak D call: TRBD1 (6 bases). The TCR originated in an adult woman who had mild COVID-19 (a few samples of this study predate the infection). Cell type and time point are not known. Sequenced material: PBMCs or a T cell subset sorted from them (not recorded which). The CDR3 region has the DNA TGCAGTGCTGAGGGGGGGAACTATGGCTACACCTTC. Translated, it gives CSAEGGNYGYTF.